These 17 T cell receptor delta chains share one sample of origin, sequenced in a study of γδ T cells in repeated Plasmodium falciparum infection. TCRdb processed the multiplex PCR reads again with the CATT caller. The sample has about 89,000 delta-chain clones, 1.4% seen once; the top ten hold approximately 10%. Gammadelta T cells were flow-sorted from PBMC into Vgamma9/Vdelta2+ and Vdelta2-negative populations for bulk analysis. Sequenced sample: gamma-delta T cells from blood. The receptor set was obtained from a pool of human donors (malaria-infected and uninfected, not separated).

At least ten counts were recorded for this clone. The rearrangement links TRDV1 to TRDJ1, with 11 bases fitting TRDD3. V shed 3 bases, J shed 2 bases, and the junction held 26 bases outside the gene matches. This CDR3 is 23 amino acids long. Germline values: CDR1 TSWWSYY, CDR2 QGS. The CDR3 here is CALGDPHPFRQLGDREKTDKLIF. The CDR3, as DNA: TGTGCTCTTGGGGACCCTCACCCCTTCCGCCAACTGGGGGATAGAGAGAAAACCGATAAACTCATCTTT.

This clone was recorded a few times. This DNA's translation and the protein TCRdb lists, from a much larger clone, do not match at residue 15, likely due to a read error; the protein shown is translated from the DNA. V usage is TRDV1 and J usage is TRDJ1, with TRDD3 as a possible D gene (6 bases). Matching the DNA to germline supplied the J gene, which TCRdb does not give. This CDR3 has 22 amino acids. The germline CDR1 and CDR2 sequences are TSWWSYY and QGS. Between the trimmed V and J ends, which lost 1 base and 3 bases, there was a span of 33 bases. The CDR3 is CALGEQSRWSGSYWVLPDKLIF. In DNA, the CDR3 is TGTGCTCTTGGGGAACAAAGTCGATGGTCGGGTTCATACTGGGTATTACCCGATAAACTCATCTTT.

This clone was counted at least ten times. The chain employs TRDV1 and TRDJ1; 10 bases fit TRDD3. Unmatched junction bases numbered 18, after V lost 5 bases and J lost 9 bases. Germline V gene lookup returns CDR1 TSWWSYY and CDR2 QGS. CDR3 length: 17 residues. CDR3 coding DNA: TGTGCTCTTGGGCATTCCTACGACTGGGGGGATACGGATCAACTCATCTTT. Amino acid sequence: CALGHSYDWGDTDQLIF.

Of note for this clone: The amino acid sequence in TCRdb belongs to a much larger clone and departs from this DNA's translation at residue 12, likely a sequencing read error; the sequence shown is translated from the DNA. This chain joins TRDV1 and TRDJ1; D not resolved. Germline loops: CDR1 TSWWSYY, CDR2 QGS. The length of the CDR3 is 22 residues. With 0 bases removed from V and 1 base from J, the gap between germline ends came to 30 bases. The CDR3 is CALGELSHSLIAGLSFTDKLIF. The CDR3 DNA sequence: TGTGCTCTTGGGGAACTCTCCCATTCCCTTATTGCTGGCCTAAGTTTCACCGATAAACTCATCTTT.

About this clone itself: The protein in TCRdb stems from a much larger clone and differs at residue 8 from this DNA's translation, likely a read error; here the protein is translated from the DNA. This chain joins TRDV2 and TRDJ3, with 8 bases aligning to TRDD3. The J gene, missing from TCRdb, was assigned here through DNA to germline matching. J was trimmed by 0 bases and V by 2 bases; bases with no gene match: 5. The germline V gene encodes CDR1 GEAIGNYY and CDR2 EKD. The CDR3 is made up of 18 amino acids. The CDR3 region has the DNA TGTGCCTGTGACATACTGGGGGGTAGCTCCTGGGACACCCGACAGATGTTTTTC. Translation gives CACDILGGSSWDTRQMFF.

Comments on this clone: It differs at one base from a far larger clone, so likely a read error. Other DNA sequences of this sample code for an identical CDR3. The CDR3, as DNA: TGTGCTCTTGGGGAGCCCTTTGGGGCCGATAAACTCATCTTT. Protein sequence: CALGEPFGADKLIF. The chain uses TRDV1 and TRDJ1, with D perhaps TRDD3 (5 bases). Deletions cut 3 bases from V and 3 bases from J, with 11 bases between. The CDR3 has 14 amino acids. Germline CDR1 and CDR2: TSWWSYY and QGS.

This clone occurred a few times. The protein TCRdb lists belongs to a much larger clone and differs from this DNA's translation at residue 16, which points to a read error; the protein shown is made from the DNA. This chain connects TRDV2 to TRDJ1, with 13 bases fitting TRDD3. The J gene is absent in TCRdb and was assigned here via DNA matching to germline. The CDR3 has 19 residues. Looked up from germline, CDR1 is GEAIGNYY and CDR2 is EKD. The CDR3 sequence is CACDDLLGDTPAYTDRLIF. The CDR3 bases are TGTGCCTGTGACGATTTACTGGGGGATACGCCCGCGTACACCGATAGACTCATCTTT.

This clone came up a few times. The protein TCRdb gives is from a much larger clone and does not agree with this DNA's translation at residue 3, likely a read error; the protein shown here comes from the DNA. The chain recombines TRDV1 with TRDJ1, with 7 nucleotides matching TRDD3. The V gene end was trimmed by 10 bases and the J gene end by 3 bases; junction bases not matched to a gene: 17. Germline V gene sequence: CDR1 TSWWSYY, CDR2 QGS. CDR3 length: 16 amino acids. Here the CDR3 DNA reads TGTGCTCCCCTAAACCTAGGGGGATTTCATCCCGATAAACTCATCTTT. It encodes CAPLNLGGFHPDKLIF.

This clone was counted many times. A far larger clone is one nucleotide away, so this likely arose from a read error. As DNA, the CDR3 is TGTGCTCTTGGGTCACGGGGGCCTCCTTACCGTACTGGGGGGCTGTACACCGATAAACTCATCTTT. Encoded protein: CALGSRGPPYRTGGLYTDKLIF. The chain joins TRDV1 to TRDJ1; TRDD3 aligns across 8 bases. The CDR3 is 22 residues long. J lost 0 bases, V lost 5 bases, and 26 bases had no gene match. In germline, CDR1 is TSWWSYY, CDR2 QGS.

Concerning this clone: The translation of this DNA and the TCRdb protein of a much larger clone differ at residue 16, probably owing to a read error; the protein shown here is translated from the DNA. The chain recombines TRDV2 with TRDJ1, with 13 bases matching TRDD3. The germline gives CDR1 GEAIGNYY, CDR2 EKD. This CDR3 is built from 21 residues. V gave up 0 bases and J gave up 3 bases; unmatched junction bases: 18. CDR3 protein: CACDTVTGGYAERKDADKLIF. The CDR3 nucleotides are TGTGCCTGTGACACCGTTACTGGGGGATACGCCGAGCGGAAGGACGCCGATAAACTCATCTTT.

On this clone itself: The TCRdb protein, from a much larger clone, departs from this DNA's translation at residue 10, likely by read error; the protein shown derives from the DNA. This chain's CDR3 is CACDIGGSYKQLGDKTTDKLIF. The CDR3 DNA reads as TGTGCCTGTGACATTGGGGGCTCCTACAAGCAACTGGGGGATAAGACCACCGATAAACTCATCTTT. The chain uses TRDV2 and TRDJ1; 11 bases map to TRDD3. V was pared by 2 bases and J by 1 base, with 23 bases of the junction left unmatched. The germline CDR1 and CDR2 sequences are GEAIGNYY and EKD. The CDR3 sequence is 22 residues long.

This clone has only a few counts. The rearrangement uses TRDV1 and TRDJ1; 9 positions match TRDD2. Since TCRdb gives no J gene, matching the DNA to germline was used here to assign it. The CDR3 is made up of 16 amino acids. Trimming removed 5 bases from V and 2 bases from J; junction bases left unmatched: 9. From germline, CDR1 is TSWWSYY and CDR2 QGS. The CDR3 DNA sequence: TGTGCTCTTGGGAGGACCTTCCTACATCGTACCGATAAACTCATCTTT. Translation gives CALGRTFLHRTDKLIF.

Concerning this clone: TCRdb's protein, taken from a much larger clone, differs from this DNA's translation at residue 4, likely owing to a read error; the protein displayed comes from the DNA. The V and J genes are TRDV2 and TRDJ1; possibly TRDD3 for D (5 bases). As TCRdb names no J gene, one was assigned here on the basis of a DNA match to germline. Per the germline V gene, CDR1 is GEAIGNYY and CDR2 is EKD. Between the trimmed V and J ends, which lost 5 bases and 0 bases, there was a span of 21 bases. This CDR3 region has 17 residues. The CDR3 DNA sequence: TGTGCCTGTGGCGGGGTGTCCGGGGGGTTAAACACCGATAAACTCATCTTT. This translates into CACGGVSGGLNTDKLIF.

About this clone: TCRdb records a much larger clone's protein for this DNA, with a difference at residue 8 that likely arises from a read error; the protein given is the translation of the DNA. The gene calls are TRDV1 and TRDJ1; D is perhaps TRDD2 (7 bases). The J gene is absent in TCRdb and was assigned here via DNA matching to germline. Trimming cost V 0 bases and J 0 bases, with 35 bases left between them. The CDR3 has 24 residues. CDR1 TSWWSYY and CDR2 QGS come from the germline V gene. Written as DNA, the CDR3 is TGTGCTCTTGGGGAACTCGGTCTCTTACTTCCTAGACGATTCCTGGGGCGAAACACCGATAAACTCATCTTT. This codes for CALGELGLLLPRRFLGRNTDKLIF.

This clone was recorded a few times. The TCRdb protein, from a much larger clone, departs from this DNA's translation at residue 18, likely by read error; the protein shown derives from the DNA. V and J are TRDV1 and TRDJ1, with 9 bases identical to TRDD3. The J gene was not available in TCRdb and was assigned here by matching the DNA to germline segments. This CDR3 has 27 amino acids. Germline V gene lookup returns CDR1 TSWWSYY and CDR2 QGS. The V and J ends lost 2 bases and 0 bases, in that order; junction bases with no gene match: 37. This CDR3 reads CALGEVRVRKPVQLLGEGYWDTDKLIF. The DNA of the CDR3 is TGTGCTCTTGGGGAAGTGAGAGTCCGAAAACCAGTACAGCTACTGGGGGAGGGATACTGGGACACCGATAAACTCATCTTT.

In regard to this clone: The amino acid sequence in TCRdb belongs to a much larger clone and departs from this DNA's translation at residue 2, likely a sequencing read error; the sequence shown is translated from the DNA. The chain carries TRAV38-2/DV8 and TRDJ1; the match to TRDD3 covers 7 bases. Germline CDR1 TSESDYY, CDR2 QEAYKQQN. The CDR3 spans 23 residues. CDR3 region: CSYRSSFLTLPRYWGSITDKLIF. CDR3 nucleotide sequence: TGTTCTTATAGGAGTAGTTTCCTCACCCTACCAAGGTACTGGGGATCTATAACCGATAAACTCATCTTT.

This clone was picked up a small number of times. TCRdb lists the protein of a much larger clone for this DNA, which differs at residue 19, so this is likely a read error; the protein given here is translated from the DNA itself. The chain uses TRDV1 and TRDJ1, with 11 bases matching TRDD3. The J gene was missing in TCRdb and was found by matching the end of the DNA to germline. Germline V CDR1 and CDR2: TSWWSYY, QGS. The CDR3 length is 22 residues. The CDR3 here is CALGELRPILGDTRTNTDRLIF. For the CDR3, the DNA is TGTGCTCTTGGGGAACTAAGACCCATTCTGGGGGATACCCGTACTAACACCGATAGACTCATCTTT.